This record looks at one T cell receptor (beta chain) sequence and its context. Its antigen is not known. Per germline, CDR1 MNHNY and CDR2 SVGAGI (reference sequence). The CDR3 is 14 residues long. Trimming cost V 4 bases and J 4 bases, with 13 bases left between them. This sample is part of a study of T cell responses to AZD1222 COVID-19 vaccine. Study-wide points: Regions 160-218 and 743-854 held dominance among vaccine-associated CD4 TCRs, which spanned spike. Most donors were white British and more were female, and clonal diversity was possibly underestimated.

TCRdb keeps only in-frame clones here, not all; method: immunoSEQ multiplex PCR. The sample carries around 84,000 clones, roughly 82% recorded once. The sequenced sample was peripheral blood, obtained on day 0 of AZD1222 vaccination. The rearrangement links TRBV6-6 to TRBJ1-2; weak D call: TRBD1 (5 bases). The receptor comes from an adult in good health. This CDR3 is CASSSSGTLYGYTF. The CDR3 DNA is TGTGCCAGCAGTTCCTCTGGGACCCTCTATGGCTACACCTTC.